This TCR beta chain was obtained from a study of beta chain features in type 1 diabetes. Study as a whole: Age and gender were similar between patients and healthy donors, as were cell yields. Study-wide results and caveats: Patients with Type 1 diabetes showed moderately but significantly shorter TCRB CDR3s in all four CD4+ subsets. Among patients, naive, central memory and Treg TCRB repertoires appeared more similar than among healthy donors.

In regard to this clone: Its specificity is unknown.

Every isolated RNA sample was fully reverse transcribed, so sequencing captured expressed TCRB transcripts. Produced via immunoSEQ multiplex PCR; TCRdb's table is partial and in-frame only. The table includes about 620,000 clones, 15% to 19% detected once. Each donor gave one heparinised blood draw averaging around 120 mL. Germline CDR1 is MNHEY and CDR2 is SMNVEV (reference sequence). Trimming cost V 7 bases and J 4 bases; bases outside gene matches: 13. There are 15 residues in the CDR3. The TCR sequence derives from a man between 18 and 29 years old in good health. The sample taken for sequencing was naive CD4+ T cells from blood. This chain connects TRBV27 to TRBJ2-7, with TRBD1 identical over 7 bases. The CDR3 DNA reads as TGTGCCAGCAAAGGGTACAGGGACAGTCCTTACGAGCAGTACTTC. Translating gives CASKGYRDSPYEQYF.